The 10 T cell receptor beta chains below were found in one sample sequenced in a study of T cell responses to AZD1222 COVID-19 vaccine. Assay used: immunoSEQ multiplex PCR; TCRdb lists only in-frame clones, some missing. The sample comprises 73,000 or so clones, 82% of which are singletons, and 5.4% rests with the top ten. The sample consisted of peripheral blood, taken on day 0 of AZD1222 vaccination. The receptors originated from an adult in good health.

The chain joins TRBV5-4 to TRBJ1-1, with TRBD1 matching 9 bases. The CDR3 totals 15 residues. J was trimmed by 1 base and V by 3 bases; bases with no gene match: 4. CDR1 SGHNT and CDR2 YYREEE come from the germline V gene (reference sequence). CDR3 in amino acids: CASSSGQGKNTEAFF. DNA of the CDR3: TGTGCCAGCAGCTCGGGACAGGGAAAGAACACTGAAGCTTTCTTT.

This clone has a single count. The V and J genes are TRBV28 and TRBJ1-5; possible D gene TRBD1, 6 bases. V was cut by 7 bases and J by 2 bases, with 15 bases left in between. Per germline, CDR1 MDHEN and CDR2 SYDVKM. The CDR3 length is 15 residues. The CDR3 nucleotides read TGTGCCAGCACCATGGGGGGCCCGGGCAATCAGCCCCAGCATTTT. Amino acid sequence: CASTMGGPGNQPQHF.

The chain combines TRBV7-9 with TRBJ1-1; D is uncertain. V gave up 5 bases and J gave up 1 base, with 11 bases separating them. CDR3 length equals 14 residues. Germline-derived CDR1 and CDR2 are SEHNR and FQNEAQ (reference sequence). In DNA form, the CDR3 reads TGTGCCAGCAGCAAGAAGTGGGGGAACACTGAAGCTTTCTTT. It codes for CASSKKWGNTEAFF.

V usage is TRBV7-8 and J usage is TRBJ2-3; TRBD1 or TRBD2 may be the D gene (5 bases each). The CDR3 loop spans 17 amino acids. The germline V gene has CDR1 SGHVS and CDR2 FQNEAQ. Trimming pared 5 bases from V and 4 bases from J, leaving 22 bases between. The CDR3 sequence is CASSPGRPGQGADTQYF. CDR3 nucleotide sequence: TGTGCCAGCAGCCCAGGTCGGCCGGGGCAAGGAGCAGATACGCAGTATTTT.

The chain joins TRBV6-5 to TRBJ2-2; TRBD2 might be the D (5 bases). Trimming took 7 bases from V and 0 from J, leaving 9 bases between them. Germline assignment: CDR1 MNHEY and CDR2 SVGAGI. The CDR3 is 14 amino acids. The CDR3 here is CASIVAPNTGELFF. The CDR3 nucleotides read TGTGCCAGCATCGTAGCGCCGAACACCGGGGAGCTGTTTTTT.

The genes are TRBV10-3 and TRBJ2-2, with a weak D call TRBD2 (5 bases). The CDR3 extends over 14 amino acids. CDR1 and CDR2 from the germline V gene are ENHRY and SYGVKD. Trimming pared 0 bases from V and 7 bases from J, leaving 9 bases between. The CDR3: CAISESGSRGELFF. The CDR3, as DNA: TGTGCCATCAGTGAGTCGGGGAGCCGCGGGGAGCTGTTTTTT.

The chain joins TRBV2 to TRBJ2-5; D is unclear. Germline V gene sequence: CDR1 SNHLY, CDR2 FYNNEI. The CDR3 contains 11 residues. Deletions cut 5 bases from V and 7 bases from J, with 8 bases between. The CDR3 here is CASSRVGTQYF. CDR3 DNA: TGTGCCAGCAGTCGGGTGGGGACCCAGTACTTC.

Notes on this clone: At one boundary the junction diverges from the germline segment, which might be a read error. The genes are TRBV29-1 and TRBJ1-2; the D is unclear. CDR3 length: 9 residues. Germline V gives CDR1 SQVTM, CDR2 ANQGSEA. The DNA of the CDR3 is TGCAGCGTTGAAGATCTTAGGGTCTTC. Residues: CSVEDLRVF.

The V and J genes are TRBV6-6 and TRBJ1-2; no definite D call. The CDR3 length is 12 residues. The germline V and J ends were trimmed by 6 bases and 2 bases, with 7 bases remaining between them. In germline, CDR1 is MNHNY, CDR2 SVGAGI (reference sequence). The CDR3: CASSAENYGYTF. DNA for the CDR3: TGTGCCAGCAGCGCAGAGAACTATGGCTACACCTTC.

The chain joins TRBV7-9 to TRBJ1-2; possibly TRBD1 for D (6 bases). This CDR3 region has 15 residues. Per the germline V gene, CDR1 is SEHNR and CDR2 is FQNEAQ (reference sequence). V was pared by 4 bases and J by 7 bases, with 19 bases between. CDR3 amino acids: CASSYRDTTFAGYTF. The CDR3 region has the DNA TGTGCCAGCAGCTACCGGGACACCACCTTTGCTGGCTACACCTTC.